This entry concerns a single T cell receptor (beta chain). Its specificity is not known. The sample comes from a study of T cells after yellow fever vaccination. Findings and limits, study-wide: Researchers report a weaker secondary response that nonetheless peaked faster, day 5 versus 15. After the booster, approximately 95% of CD4 and 75% to 90% of CD8 primary-response clones were re-detected.

Germline V CDR1 and CDR2: KGHSH, LQKENI. The CDR3 spans 14 residues. The V end was cut by 1 base, the J end by 9 bases, with 15 bases between. Generation of TCR cDNA used 5'RACE template switching (which added a universal primer site and UMIs). TCRdb redid the calling of the 5' RACE reads with MiXCR, one entry per CDR3 protein. The sample consists of 100,000 to 150,000 distinct CDR3 sequences, approximately 8.4% of them appearing once. The specimen was CD8+ T cells sorted from PBMCs, collected on the day of the yellow fever booster vaccination. The chain employs TRBV18 and TRBJ2-5; D gene uncertain. This TCR was recovered from a man aged 18-30 years who received the YFV17D yellow fever vaccine. The CDR3 reads CASSPRDSNPAQYF. The CDR3 nucleotides read TGTGCCAGCTCACCACGTGACTCCAATCCGGCCCAGTACTTC. Based on the CDR3 plus reference TRBV18 and TRBJ2-5, the full variable domain is NAGVMQNPRHLVRRRGQEARLRCSPMKGHSHVYWYRQLPEEGLKFMVYLQKENIIDESGMPKERFSAEFPKEGPSILRIQQVVRGDSAAYFCASSPRDSNPAQYFGPGTRLLVL.